This passage covers 30 T cell receptor beta chains from one sample sequenced in a study of beta chain features in type 1 diabetes. The isolated RNA, all of it, was reverse transcribed, so expressed TCRB transcripts were what got sequenced. TCRdb's copy holds only in-frame clones and misses some; the assay was immunoSEQ multiplex PCR. The sample has fewer than 900,000 clones; 15% to 20% are singletons. The sequenced sample consisted of naive CD4+ T cells from blood. The receptors here all came from a woman aged 18-29 years in good health.

This chain connects TRBV7-2 to TRBJ2-2, with 12 bases identical to TRBD2. J was trimmed by 4 bases and V by 5 bases; bases with no gene match: 5. From germline, CDR1 is SGHTA and CDR2 FQGNSA. CDR3 size: 16 residues. This CDR3 reads CASSDTGLAGTGELFF. CDR3 sequence (DNA): TGTGCCAGCAGCGACACGGGACTAGCGGGCACCGGGGAGCTGTTTTTT. The full variable domain, its missing parts supplied by reference TRBV7-2 and TRBJ2-2, is GAGVSQSPSNKVTEKGKDVELRCDPISGHTALYWYRQSLGQGLEFLIYFQGNSAPDKSGLPSDRFSAERTGGSVSTLTIQRTQQEDSAVYLCASSDTGLAGTGELFFGEGSRLTVL.

In this sample, this clone turned up a few times. This sample also contains other DNA sequences that code for the same CDR3. This sequence joins TRBV20-1 and TRBJ1-1; no reliable D call. The CDR3 is made up of 11 amino acids. Trimming took 3 bases from V and 3 from J, leaving 5 bases between them. CDR1 DFQATT and CDR2 SNEGSKA come from the germline V gene (reference sequence). The CDR3 loop is CSASSYTEAFF. CDR3 nucleotide sequence: TGCAGTGCTAGTAGCTACACTGAAGCTTTCTTT.

The rearrangement links TRBV4-3 to TRBJ2-1; TRBD2 matches at 8 bases. The CDR3 runs 16 residues. Germline CDR1 is LGHNA and CDR2 is YSLEER. Unmatched junction bases numbered 3, after V lost 0 bases and J lost 2 bases. CDR3 DNA: TGCGCCAGCAGCCAAGAACTAGCGGAGACCTACAATGAGCAGTTCTTC. As protein: CASSQELAETYNEQFF.

This sequence joins TRBV28 and TRBJ2-1, with 10 bases identical to TRBD2. CDR3 length: 17 residues. With V trimmed by 3 bases and J by 4 bases, 9 bases remained unmatched. In germline, CDR1 is MDHEN, CDR2 SYDVKM. The CDR3 loop reads CASSFWTSGGSYNEQFF. DNA of the CDR3: TGTGCCAGCAGTTTCTGGACTAGCGGAGGCAGTTACAATGAGCAGTTCTTC.

The sample holds a few counts of this clone. The CDR3 reads CASSLGNSGRSNEQFF. Written as DNA, the CDR3 is TGTGCCAGCAGCTTAGGTAACAGCGGGAGAAGCAATGAGCAGTTCTTC. The V and J genes are TRBV11-1 and TRBJ2-1, with 8 bases that match TRBD2. Trimming removed 1 base from V and 6 bases from J; junction bases left unmatched: 8. This CDR3 contains 16 residues. Germline assignment: CDR1 SGHAT and CDR2 FQDESV (reference sequence).

This chain uses TRBV27 with TRBJ2-7; TRBD1 matches 7 bases. Germline assignment: CDR1 MNHEY and CDR2 SMNVEV (reference sequence). Losses at the gene ends were 4 bases for V and 2 bases for J; bases not matched to a gene: 5. The CDR3 consists of 14 residues. The DNA of the CDR3 is TGTGCCAGCAGTTCACAGGGGCTCCCCTACGAGCAGTACTTC. Translating it yields CASSSQGLPYEQYF.

The rearrangement links TRBV5-4 to TRBJ2-7, with D perhaps TRBD2 (5 bases). Trimming stripped 1 base from V and 6 bases from J, with 17 bases between. Germline CDR1 reads SGHNT; CDR2 reads YYREEE (reference sequence). The CDR3 has 15 residues. CDR3 DNA sequence: TGTGCCAGCAGCTTGAGAGGGCAACGGTTAACCGAGCAGTACTTC. Amino acids: CASSLRGQRLTEQYF.

Only a few counts were recorded for this clone. The chain employs TRBV25-1 and TRBJ2-3; D remains unclear. Trimming removed 2 bases from V and 5 bases from J, with 14 bases in between. This CDR3 has 15 amino acids. CDR1 is MGHDK, CDR2 SYGVNS, per germline. The CDR3 nucleotides are TGTGCCAGCAGTGAAGGGTGGTTTCTCATAGATACGCAGTATTTT. Its protein product is CASSEGWFLIDTQYF.

The chain is built from TRBV7-9 and TRBJ1-2; TRBD1 agrees at 7 bases. The V gene end was trimmed by 4 bases and the J gene end by 5 bases; junction bases not matched to a gene: 22. CDR1 is SEHNR and CDR2 is FQNEAQ in the germline V gene (reference sequence). This CDR3 is 19 amino acids long. As DNA, the CDR3 is TGTGCCAGCAGCTCCCTTCGAGGGGACAGTACGCCACGGAGATATGGCTACACCTTC. Its translation: CASSSLRGDSTPRRYGYTF.

This clone was picked up a small number of times. The rearrangement joins TRBV21-1 to TRBJ2-7; the listed D gene, TRBD2, was not tested against the DNA. TRBV21-1 constitutes a pseudogene. The CDR3 sequence is 16 residues long. DNA for the CDR3: TGTGCCAGCAGCAAAGCTACTAGCGGGAACACCTACGAGCAGTACTTC. As protein: CASSKATSGNTYEQYF.

This clone was found a few times. V usage is TRBV7-6 and J usage is TRBJ2-3; 8 bases fit TRBD1. Trimming cost V 5 bases and J 2 bases; bases outside gene matches: 6. CDR3 length: 15 amino acids. Germline V gene lookup returns CDR1 SGHVS and CDR2 FNYEAQ. CDR3 nucleotide sequence: TGTGCCAGCAGCCGGACAGGGTTCCCCACAGATACGCAGTATTTT. Translating gives CASSRTGFPTDTQYF.

This chain uses TRBV29-1 with TRBJ2-2; D gene uncertain. Germline V gene data show CDR1 as SQVTM and CDR2 as ANQGSEA. With 0 bases removed from V and 5 bases from J, the gap between germline ends came to 4 bases. The CDR3 contains 12 residues. The CDR3 protein is CSVEEGTGELFF. The CDR3 coding sequence is TGCAGCGTTGAAGAAGGGACCGGGGAGCTGTTTTTT.

The chain has TRBV6-1 and TRBJ1-1; D possibly corresponds to TRBD1 (5 bases). The CDR3 is 13 amino acids. CDR1 MNHNS and CDR2 SASEGT come from the germline V gene. The germline V and J ends were trimmed by 3 bases and 5 bases, with 10 bases remaining between them. Here the CDR3 reads CASSEGVRTEAFF. CDR3 nucleotides: TGTGCCAGCAGTGAGGGGGTTCGGACTGAAGCTTTCTTT.

This clone has more than one count but fewer than ten. CDR3 amino acids: CASSSTSRLLNEQFF. The DNA for the CDR3 is TGTGCCAGCAGCTCGACTAGCAGGCTTTTGAATGAGCAGTTCTTC. This chain connects TRBV5-5 to TRBJ2-1, with TRBD2 matching 7 bases. This CDR3 is 15 amino acids long. In germline, CDR1 is SGHKS, CDR2 YYEKEE (reference sequence). Trimming at V came to 3 bases and at J to 7 bases, leaving 10 bases not matched to a gene.

This clone was counted between two and nine times. The chain has TRBV7-9 and TRBJ2-7; D unresolved. V was shortened by 2 bases and J by 3 bases, with 5 bases between the two germline ends. The germline V gene encodes CDR1 SEHNR and CDR2 FQNEAQ (reference sequence). There are 12 residues in the CDR3. CDR3 residues: CASSLKDYEQYF. The DNA for the CDR3 is TGTGCCAGCAGCTTAAAGGACTACGAGCAGTACTTC.

The chain couples TRBV7-2 to TRBJ2-2, with 9 bases identical to TRBD1. CDR1 is SGHTA and CDR2 is FQGNSA in the germline V gene. With 5 bases clipped from V and 4 bases from J, the junction kept 5 bases outside the gene matches. This CDR3 region has 15 residues. CDR3 sequence: CASSPRQGGTGELFF. For the CDR3, the DNA is TGTGCCAGCAGCCCTAGACAGGGGGGCACCGGGGAGCTGTTTTTT.

V is TRBV5-6 and J is TRBJ2-2; 8 bases agree with TRBD2. CDR3 length: 17 residues. The V and J ends lost 2 bases and 1 base, in that order; junction bases with no gene match: 7. Germline assignment: CDR1 SGHDT and CDR2 YYEEEE. CDR3 nucleotide sequence: TGTGCCAGCAGCTTCCGAAGCGGGAGTGGGAACACCGGGGAGCTGTTTTTT. Protein product: CASSFRSGSGNTGELFF.

This clone came up a few times. The gene calls are TRBV9 and TRBJ2-1; possibly TRBD1 for D (6 bases). Trimming left V 8 bases short and J 11 bases short, with 11 bases between. From germline, CDR1 is SGDLS and CDR2 YYNGEE. The CDR3 length is 10 residues. CDR3 sequence (DNA): TGTGCCAGTAAACAGGGAAAGCAGTTCTTC. Protein: CASKQGKQFF.

The CDR3 nucleotides are TGTGCCAGCTCACAAATGACTAGCACAGATACGCAGTATTTT. This encodes CASSQMTSTDTQYF. The chain couples TRBV18 to TRBJ2-3; D is unclear. This CDR3 is built from 14 residues. The germline gives CDR1 KGHSH, CDR2 LQKENI. Trimming removed 4 bases at V and 0 bases at J, with 8 bases between.

This chain joins TRBV4-2 and TRBJ1-1, with D maybe TRBD1 (5 bases). CDR1 and CDR2 from the germline V gene are LGHNA and YNFKEQ. CDR3 length equals 16 residues. The V end was cut by 1 base, the J end by 2 bases, with 14 bases between. The CDR3 nucleotides are TGTGCCAGCAGCCAAGTGGAGGGACGTCAAAACACTGAAGCTTTCTTT. Amino acid sequence: CASSQVEGRQNTEAFF.

The chain recombines TRBV6-5 with TRBJ1-5, with unresolved D. V was clipped by 7 bases and J by 6 bases, with 13 bases between them. The length of the CDR3 is 13 residues. Germline CDR1 MNHEY, CDR2 SVGAGI. The CDR3 sequence: CASTDWGTQPQHF. The CDR3 DNA reads as TGTGCCAGCACCGATTGGGGTACTCAGCCCCAGCATTTT.

This clone was observed a few times. V is TRBV6-6 and J is TRBJ2-5; D unresolved. Between the trimmed V and J ends, which lost 8 bases and 7 bases, there was a span of 17 bases. Germline assignment: CDR1 MNHNY and CDR2 SVGAGI (reference sequence). CDR3 size: 13 residues. The CDR3 region is CASCNRDFGTQYF. The CDR3 DNA is TGTGCCAGCTGTAATAGAGATTTCGGGACCCAGTACTTC.

The CDR3 spells CASSYRLADEQYF. In DNA form, the CDR3 reads TGTGCCAGCAGTTATCGACTAGCGGACGAGCAGTACTTC. The rearrangement joins TRBV6-6 to TRBJ2-7, with 9 bases aligning to TRBD2. CDR1 and CDR2 (germline): MNHNY, SVGAGI (reference sequence). CDR3 length equals 13 residues. V dropped 3 bases and J dropped 5; count of bases not matched to a gene: 2.

The chain carries TRBV7-2 and TRBJ1-4; 8 nucleotides line up with TRBD1. J gave up 4 bases and V 0 bases, and 7 bases lay outside the gene matches. The CDR3 has 17 amino acids. Germline lookup yields CDR1 SGHTA and CDR2 FQGNSA. The CDR3 loop is CASSLAPPGQVNEKLFF. CDR3 DNA sequence: TGTGCCAGCAGCTTAGCCCCCCCGGGACAGGTTAATGAAAAACTGTTTTTT.

There are a few counts of this clone. The rearrangement joins TRBV28 to TRBJ2-6, with D unresolved. Germline CDR1 MDHEN, CDR2 SYDVKM. Deletions cut 8 bases from V and 1 base from J, with 9 bases between. The CDR3 runs to 14 residues. The CDR3 sequence is CASRDGSGANVLTF. The CDR3 nucleotides read TGTGCCAGCCGTGACGGGTCTGGGGCCAACGTCCTGACTTTC.

CDR3 in amino acids: CASTSTGLNEKLFF. CDR3 sequence (DNA): TGTGCCAGCACCTCGACAGGCCTTAATGAAAAACTGTTTTTT. This rearrangement joins TRBV25-1 to TRBJ1-4, with a possible D match to TRBD1 (6 bases). V lost 7 bases to trimming and J lost 4 bases, with 13 bases between them. Germline V gives CDR1 MGHDK, CDR2 SYGVNS. The CDR3 runs to 14 residues.

This clone was found a few times. This sequence joins TRBV2 and TRBJ1-4; 9 bases fit TRBD1. There are 15 residues in the CDR3. Germline CDR1 and CDR2: SNHLY and FYNNEI. Losses at the gene ends were 3 bases for V and 8 bases for J; bases not matched to a gene: 7. CDR3 nucleotide sequence: TGTGCCAGCAGTGAGGCTCCCGGGACAGGGGAAAAACTGTTTTTT. Its protein is CASSEAPGTGEKLFF.

The V call is TRBV19, the J call TRBJ2-4, with a possible D match to TRBD2 (6 bases). The CDR3 sequence is 14 residues long. V was pared by 5 bases and J by 0 bases, with 8 bases between. CDR1 is LNHDA, CDR2 SQIVND, per germline (reference sequence). CDR3 bases: TGTGCCAGTAGTTCGGGACTAGCCAAAAACATTCAGTACTTC. Translated, it gives CASSSGLAKNIQYF.

This chain connects TRBV18 to TRBJ2-7; D remains unclear. The CDR3 is made up of 13 amino acids. Germline CDR1 reads KGHSH; CDR2 reads LQKENI. V was cut by 4 bases and J by 2 bases, with 9 bases left in between. The DNA for the CDR3 is TGTGCCAGCTCACTCACGATCGCCTACGAGCAGTACTTC. The encoded protein is CASSLTIAYEQYF.

V is TRBV2 and J is TRBJ2-7; 7 bases are shared with TRBD2. Germline CDR1 SNHLY, CDR2 FYNNEI. The CDR3 runs 13 residues. The V gene end was trimmed by 6 bases and the J gene end by 5 bases; junction bases not matched to a gene: 7. CDR3 protein: CASRDWDYNEQYF. Written as DNA, the CDR3 is TGTGCCAGCAGAGATTGGGACTATAACGAGCAGTACTTC.